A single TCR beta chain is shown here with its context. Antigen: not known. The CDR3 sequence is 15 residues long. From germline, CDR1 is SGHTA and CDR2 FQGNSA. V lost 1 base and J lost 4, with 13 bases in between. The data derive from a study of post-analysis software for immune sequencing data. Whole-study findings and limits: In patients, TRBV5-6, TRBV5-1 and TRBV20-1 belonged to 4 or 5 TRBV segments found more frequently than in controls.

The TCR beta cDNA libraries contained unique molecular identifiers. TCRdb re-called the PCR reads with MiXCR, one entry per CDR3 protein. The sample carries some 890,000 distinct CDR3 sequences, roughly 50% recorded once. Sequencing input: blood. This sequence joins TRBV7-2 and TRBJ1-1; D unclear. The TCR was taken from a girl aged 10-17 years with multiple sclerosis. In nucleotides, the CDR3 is TGTGCCAGCAGCTTAGACGCGTTCACAACCACTGAAGCTTTCTTT. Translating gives CASSLDAFTTTEAFF.